A selection of T cell receptor beta chains follows, all from one sample in a study of T cells in Graves' hyperthyroidism and ophthalmopathy. MiXCR, applied by TCRdb to the multiplex PCR reads, yields one record per CDR3 protein. The sample gives roughly 630,000 distinct CDR3 sequences, around 14% of which show up once; around 7.3% is in the top ten. Sequenced input: blood. The source is a woman younger than 45 with Graves' hyperthyroidism. Both conserved end residues are part of each CDR3. D genes are given only for firm matches. Some rows mark clone size as missing; the rest say once, few, many or name a class of expanded clone.

many	TRBV2	TRBJ2-2	TRBD1	TGTGCCAGCAGGACAGGGGGCGCGGGGGTTGGCACCGGGGAGCTGTTTTTT	CASRTGGAGVGTGELFF
few	TRBV25-1	TRBJ1-4	.	TGTGCCAGCAGTGAAGCGACGGGGGGAGATGAGGAACTGTTTTTT	CASSEATGGDEELFF
many	TRBV18	TRBJ2-5	.	TGTGCCAGCTCACGTGTGTCGGAGACCCAGTACTTC	CASSRVSETQYF
.	TRBV25-1	TRBJ1-1	.	TGTGCCAGCAGCCGACTCTCTAACACTGAAGCTTTCTTT	CASSRLSNTEAFF
many	TRBV5-1	TRBJ1-5	TRBD1	TGCGCCAGCAGCTTGTCAGGGGGCGCGAGTCAGCCCCAGCATTTT	CASSLSGGASQPQHF
many	TRBV3-1	TRBJ2-7	TRBD1	TGTGCCAGCAGCCAAGTAGGGACAGGGGGCTACGAGCAGTACTTC	CASSQVGTGGYEQYF
few	TRBV20-1	TRBJ2-7	.	TGCAGTGCTAGGTCATCGACCGTGAATAACTTGTACGAGCAGTACTTC	CSARSSTVNNLYEQYF
few	TRBV6-1	TRBJ1-5	.	TGTGCCAGCCCGCAGGGGAAAACCCAGCCCCAGCATTTT	CASPQGKTQPQHF
.	TRBV2	TRBJ2-7	.	TGTGCCAGCAGTGATTATCTAGGGTACGAGCAGTACTTC	CASSDYLGYEQYF
few	TRBV7-9	TRBJ1-6	.	TGTGCCAGCAGCTTAGCGAACAGGGAGCATAATTCACCCCTCCACTTT	CASSLANREHNSPLHF
few	TRBV10-3	TRBJ2-1	.	TGTGCCATCAGTGCCCGGGAGAGCTCCTACAATGAGCAGTTCTTC	CAISARESSYNEQFF
few	TRBV12-3/TRBV12-4	TRBJ2-1	TRBD2	TGTGCCAGCAGTTTGGCGGCGGGAGCCAGGAGGAGCTCCTACAATGAGCAGTTCTTC	CASSLAAGARRSSYNEQFF
.	TRBV14	TRBJ1-4	TRBD1	TGTGCCAGCAGCCTAAGCCTCTGGACAGGGGACCAGAAACTGTTTTTT	CASSLSLWTGDQKLFF
many	TRBV20-1	TRBJ2-1	.	TGCAGTGCCGCGGAAGTGTTCTCCTACAATGAGCAGTTCTTC	CSAAEVFSYNEQFF
.	TRBV12-3/TRBV12-4	TRBJ2-1	TRBD2	TGTGCCAGCAGCCGAGGGACTAGCAGTCACAATGAGCAGTTCTTC	CASSRGTSSHNEQFF